The 30 T cell receptor beta chains reported below all come from one sample, sequenced in a study of blood T cell repertoires in COVID-19. This table comes from immunoSEQ multiplex PCR, and its TCRdb copy is limited to in-frame clones, with some not included. The sample includes 250,000 to 350,000 clones, around 88% seen only once; the top ten take approximately 6.6%. Sequenced material: peripheral blood. Every receptor here comes from a woman between 25 and 40 years old who had recovered from COVID-19.

The J gene is TRBJ2-2, the V gene TRBV27; 9 bases map to TRBD1. V dropped 6 bases and J dropped 6; count of bases not matched to a gene: 5. Germline V lookup: CDR1 MNHEY, CDR2 SMNVEV (reference sequence). This CDR3 comprises 14 residues. The CDR3 loop reads CASRPGQGAGELFF. CDR3 DNA sequence: TGTGCCAGCAGACCGGGACAGGGAGCCGGGGAGCTGTTTTTT.

The CDR3 sequence: CASSGGQGLDTQYF. The CDR3 DNA reads as TGCGCCAGCAGCGGCGGACAGGGTTTAGATACGCAGTATTTT. The rearrangement links TRBV5-1 to TRBJ2-3; 8 bases fit TRBD1. From germline, CDR1 is SGHRS and CDR2 YFSETQ. The V gene end was trimmed by 4 bases and the J gene end by 5 bases; junction bases not matched to a gene: 6. The CDR3 is 14 amino acids.

The chain joins TRBV7-2 to TRBJ2-3; D gene uncertain. The CDR3 loop spans 14 amino acids. Deletions cut 1 base from V and 3 bases from J, with 8 bases between. Germline V CDR1 and CDR2: SGHTA, FQGNSA. The CDR3 region is CASSLGAMTDTQYF. CDR3 bases: TGTGCCAGCAGCTTAGGGGCTATGACAGATACGCAGTATTTT.

The table lists this clone with a few counts. V and J are TRBV19 and TRBJ1-3; possibly TRBD1 for D (5 bases). Germline V lookup: CDR1 LNHDA, CDR2 SQIVND (reference sequence). The CDR3 is 14 amino acids. Between the trimmed V and J ends, which lost 9 bases and 1 base, there was a span of 13 bases. CDR3 bases: TGTGCCAGCTCCCTAGGGGCGTCTGGAAACACCATATATTTT. Protein: CASSLGASGNTIYF.

The chain joins TRBV7-9 to TRBJ1-4; D uncertain. The V gene's germline CDR1 is SEHNR and CDR2 FQNEAQ (reference sequence). This CDR3 has 15 amino acids. V lost 5 bases and J 0 bases, leaving 10 bases between the germline ends. DNA of the CDR3: TGTGCCAGCAGCCCCAGTTCTGCAACTAATGAAAAACTGTTTTTT. It specifies CASSPSSATNEKLFF.

This clone came up once. The chain employs TRBV24-1 and TRBJ2-2; 9 positions agree with TRBD1. The V and J ends lost 4 bases and 2 bases, in that order; junction bases with no gene match: 7. Germline CDR1 reads KGHDR; CDR2 reads SFDVKD. CDR3 length: 17 amino acids. The CDR3 nucleotides read TGTGCCACCAGTGAAATCCCGGGACAGGGAAACACCGGGGAGCTGTTTTTT. It specifies CATSEIPGQGNTGELFF.

The chain employs TRBV5-6 and TRBJ1-6; D unclear. The CDR3 has 14 amino acids. Germline V CDR1 and CDR2: SGHDT, YYEEEE. V was pared by 3 bases and J by 7 bases, with 11 bases between. The CDR3 is CASSYREKNSPLHF. The CDR3 bases are TGTGCCAGCAGCTACCGGGAGAAGAATTCACCCCTCCACTTT.

J is TRBJ2-7 and V is TRBV5-1; possible D gene TRBD1, 6 bases. V lost 4 bases and J 0 bases, leaving 14 bases between the germline ends. Germline-derived CDR1 and CDR2 are SGHRS and YFSETQ. The CDR3 loop spans 15 amino acids. DNA for the CDR3: TGCGCCAGCAGCCCGGGACACAGGAGCTCCTACGAGCAGTACTTC. The encoded protein is CASSPGHRSSYEQYF. Filled out from reference TRBV5-1 and TRBJ2-7, the complete variable domain reads KAGVTQTPRYLIKTRGQQVTLSCSPISGHRSVSWYQQTPGQGLQFLFEYFSETQRNKGNFPGRFSGRQFSNSRSEMNVSTLELGDSALYLCASSPGHRSSYEQYFGPGTRLTVT.

CDR3 protein: CASSSKRDRSEQYF. CDR3 nucleotides: TGTGCCAGCAGTTCGAAGCGGGACCGGAGCGAGCAGTACTTC. V and J are TRBV27 and TRBJ2-7; 7 bases align to TRBD2. Trimming took 4 bases from V and 6 from J; bases not matched to a gene: 9. This CDR3 region has 14 residues. Germline V gene lookup returns CDR1 MNHEY and CDR2 SMNVEV (reference sequence).

This clone was recorded only once. CDR3: CASSYIPQGITEAFF. The DNA of the CDR3 is TGTGCCAGCAGTTACATCCCACAGGGGATCACTGAAGCTTTCTTT. The rearrangement joins TRBV6-2 or TRBV6-3 to TRBJ1-1; 7 bases map to TRBD1. The CDR3 is 15 residues long. The trim removed 2 bases at V and 4 bases at J, leaving 7 bases unmatched. Germline V lookup: CDR1 MNHEY, CDR2 SVGEGT.

V usage is TRBV18 and J usage is TRBJ2-1; TRBD2 might be the D (6 bases). Between the trimmed V and J ends, which lost 2 bases and 10 bases, there was a span of 9 bases. The CDR3 totals 12 residues. Germline assignment: CDR1 KGHSH and CDR2 LQKENI. CDR3 sequence: CASSPSGDEQFF. The CDR3 DNA is TGTGCCAGCTCACCATCGGGGGACGAGCAGTTCTTC.

The CDR3, as DNA: TGTGCCAGCAGTGAAGTGTTCGGCAGGGACAAGGACTATGGCTACACCTTC. This codes for CASSEVFGRDKDYGYTF. V gene TRBV6-1 combines with J gene TRBJ1-2; tentatively, D is TRBD1 (6 bases). The V and J ends lost 1 base and 3 bases respectively, with 18 bases between them. Germline loops: CDR1 MNHNS, CDR2 SASEGT. The CDR3 extends over 17 amino acids.

The V and J genes are TRBV19 and TRBJ1-2, with 11 bases lining up with TRBD1. CDR1 is LNHDA, CDR2 SQIVND, per germline (reference sequence). J gave up 4 bases and V 2 bases, and 3 bases lay outside the gene matches. CDR3 length equals 15 residues. The CDR3 DNA follows: TGTGCCAGTAGTATACGGACAGGGGGCGGCTATGGCTACACCTTC. Its translation: CASSIRTGGGYGYTF.

The V call is TRBV7-2, the J call TRBJ2-7; D may be TRBD1 (5 bases). Between the trimmed V and J ends, which lost 5 bases and 4 bases, there was a span of 9 bases. Germline loops: CDR1 SGHTA, CDR2 FQGNSA. There are 12 residues in the CDR3. The CDR3 reads CASSERTYEQYF. Written as DNA, the CDR3 is TGTGCCAGCAGCGAAAGGACATACGAGCAGTACTTC.

V and J are TRBV5-4 and TRBJ2-1, with a tentative D call TRBD2 (6 bases). The germline gives CDR1 SGHNT, CDR2 YYREEE (reference sequence). The CDR3 has 19 amino acids. Trimming stripped 1 base from V and 7 bases from J, with 27 bases between. The CDR3 bases are TGTGCCAGCAGCTTGACCCTACTGTTGGAGGGAGCAAGTAGGAATGAGCAGTTCTTC. Translation: CASSLTLLLEGASRNEQFF.

The CDR3 reads CASSLAAADQETQYF. CDR3 nucleotide sequence: TGTGCCAGCAGCTTAGCCGCGGCAGACCAAGAGACCCAGTACTTC. The chain joins TRBV7-7 to TRBJ2-5; D is uncertain. Trimming took off 0 bases at V and 0 bases at J, with 8 bases between the two ends. Germline CDR1 reads SSHAT; CDR2 reads FNYEAQ (reference sequence). The CDR3 runs to 15 residues.

The rearrangement joins TRBV3-1 (or the pseudogene TRBV3-2) to TRBJ2-2; 7 nucleotides align to TRBD2. The ends lost 7 bases at V and 5 bases at J; junction bases unmatched: 10. There are 15 residues in the CDR3. Looked up from germline, CDR1 is LGHDT and CDR2 is YNNKEL (reference sequence). CDR3 DNA sequence: TGTGCCAGCACCACGACGGGGGAGGGAACCGGGGAGCTGTTTTTT. Protein product: CASTTTGEGTGELFF.

The rearrangement links TRBV6-1 to TRBJ2-7, with 8 bases matching TRBD2. CDR3 length: 18 amino acids. V was clipped by 4 bases and J by 2 bases; unmatched bases: 16. Germline assignment: CDR1 MNHNS and CDR2 SASEGT. In DNA form, the CDR3 reads TGTGCCAGCAGTGCTCGCGGGGGGCGCCTCACTTCAACCTACGAGCAGTACTTC. It yields the protein CASSARGGRLTSTYEQYF.

V and J are TRBV16 and TRBJ1-2; TRBD1 matches at 9 bases. This CDR3 has 16 amino acids. CDR1 and CDR2 from the germline V gene are KGHSY and FQNENV. J was trimmed by 8 bases and V by 3 bases; bases with no gene match: 13. CDR3 sequence reads: CASSHTDRGVARGYTF. In DNA form, the CDR3 reads TGTGCCAGCAGCCACACCGACAGGGGGGTTGCAAGGGGCTACACCTTC. The variable domain in full, completed from reference TRBV16 and TRBJ1-2, reads GEEVAQTPKHLVRGEGQKAKLYCAPIKGHSYVFWYQQVLKNEFKFLISFQNENVFDETGMPKERFSAKCLPNSPCSLEIQATKLEDSAVYFCASSHTDRGVARGYTFGSGTRLTVV.

This sequence joins TRBV6-6 and TRBJ1-3; D unclear. This CDR3 region has 13 residues. Looked up from germline, CDR1 is MNHNY and CDR2 is SVGAGI (reference sequence). The V end lost 7 bases, the J end lost 4 bases, and 11 bases lay between the germline ends. The CDR3 sequence is CASTLNSGNTIYF. CDR3 in DNA: TGTGCCAGCACCCTAAATTCCGGAAACACCATATATTTT.

The chain has TRBV2 and TRBJ1-2; tentatively, D is TRBD1 (6 bases). The CDR3 totals 13 residues. Germline V lookup: CDR1 SNHLY, CDR2 FYNNEI. Trimming took 2 bases from V and 3 from J, leaving 7 bases between them. CDR3 amino acids: CASSENRDYGYTF. The CDR3 nucleotides read TGTGCCAGCAGTGAAAACAGGGACTATGGCTACACCTTC.

The CDR3 nucleotides are TGCGCCAGCAGCCTCGACACTTACTATGGCTACACCTTC. This encodes CASSLDTYYGYTF. V is TRBV5-1 and J is TRBJ1-2; D uncertain. The CDR3 extends over 13 amino acids. Germline loops: CDR1 SGHRS, CDR2 YFSETQ. Trimming removed 4 bases from V and 3 bases from J, with 10 bases in between.

This chain connects TRBV5-1 to TRBJ1-1; D remains ambiguous. CDR1 and CDR2 from the germline V gene are SGHRS and YFSETQ. This CDR3 is 14 amino acids long. V lost 5 bases and J lost 0, with 11 bases in between. DNA of the CDR3: TGCGCCAGCAGATGGGCAGCCATGAACACTGAAGCTTTCTTT. This codes for CASRWAAMNTEAFF.

The genes are TRBV5-8 and TRBJ1-1; D uncertain. Trimming left V 0 bases short and J 0 bases short, with 15 bases between. CDR1 SGHTS and CDR2 YDEGEE come from the germline V gene. The CDR3 spans 17 residues. The CDR3 DNA is TGTGCCAGCAGCTTGGTTGGTTCCGCGGGTCTGAACACTGAAGCTTTCTTT. This codes for CASSLVGSAGLNTEAFF.

V gene TRBV11-2 combines with J gene TRBJ1-2; no definite D call. V lost 1 base and J 8 bases, leaving 14 bases between the germline ends. In germline, CDR1 is SGHAT, CDR2 FQNNGV. There are 14 residues in the CDR3. As DNA, the CDR3 is TGTGCCAGCAGCTTAGCTCATCTCACCAGGGGCTACACCTTC. This translates into CASSLAHLTRGYTF.

In its sample, this clone was seen once. The chain carries TRBV6-2 or TRBV6-3 and TRBJ2-6; D perhaps matches TRBD2 (8 bases). CDR1 is MNHEY and CDR2 is SVGEGT in the germline V gene. The CDR3 length is 20 residues. V dropped 3 bases and J dropped 1 base, with 22 bases sitting between them. The CDR3 DNA reads as TGTGCCAGCAGTTATCGGGGGGGACAGCTTTCCTCTTCTGGGGCCAACGTCCTGACTTTC. Protein product: CASSYRGGQLSSSGANVLTF.

V gene TRBV15 combines with J gene TRBJ2-7, with D possibly TRBD1 on 5 matching bases. In germline, CDR1 is LNHNV, CDR2 YYDKDF (reference sequence). Trimming left V 5 bases short and J 2 bases short, with 19 bases between. This CDR3 has 16 residues. As DNA, the CDR3 is TGTGCCACCAGCGCCCCTCGACAGTCGGATACCTACGAGCAGTACTTC. It translates to CATSAPRQSDTYEQYF. Based on the CDR3 plus reference TRBV15 and TRBJ2-7, the full variable domain is DAMVIQNPRYQVTQFGKPVTLSCSQTLNHNVMYWYQQKSSQAPKLLFHYYDKDFNNEADTPDNFQSRRPNTSFCFLDIRSPGLGDTAMYLCATSAPRQSDTYEQYFGPGTRLTVT.

There are a few counts of this clone. V usage is TRBV5-5 and J usage is TRBJ1-6; the D gene is possibly TRBD1 (6 bases). Trimming took off 1 base at V and 5 bases at J, with 10 bases between the two ends. This CDR3 is 15 amino acids long. Per the germline V gene, CDR1 is SGHKS and CDR2 is YYEKEE (reference sequence). CDR3 region: CASSLRTANNSPLHF. The CDR3 nucleotides are TGTGCCAGCAGCTTGAGGACAGCAAATAATTCACCCCTCCACTTT. Together with reference TRBV5-5 and TRBJ1-6, the CDR3 gives the full variable domain: DAGVTQSPTHLIKTRGQQVTLRCSPISGHKSVSWYQQVLGQGPQFIFQYYEKEERGRGNFPDRFSARQFPNYSSELNVNALLLGDSALYLCASSLRTANNSPLHFGNGTRLTVT.

The chain combines TRBV9 with TRBJ1-5; D uncertain. The CDR3 spans 15 residues. V was shortened by 4 bases and J by 8 bases, with 19 bases between the two germline ends. Germline-derived CDR1 and CDR2 are SGDLS and YYNGEE. DNA for the CDR3: TGTGCCAGCAGCCCGAGCGGGCTCTACGGGGAGCCCCAGCATTTT. Encoded protein: CASSPSGLYGEPQHF.

This clone was recorded only once. This rearrangement joins TRBV6-5 to TRBJ1-3, with 7 bases aligning to TRBD1. Germline CDR1 reads MNHEY; CDR2 reads SVGAGI. This CDR3 has 15 residues. Trimming took 3 bases from V and 0 from J; bases not matched to a gene: 2. The CDR3 region is CASSYQGGSGNTIYF. The CDR3 DNA reads as TGTGCCAGCAGTTATCAGGGGGGCTCTGGAAACACCATATATTTT.